A single sample is the source of the 10 T cell receptor beta chains below, sequenced in a study of cytomegalovirus exposure and HLA in healthy donors. Only in-frame clones appear in the TCRdb table, and some are missing; sequencing was by immunoSEQ multiplex PCR. The sample shows roughly 150,000 clones, around four fifths of them seen only once. Sample: PBMCs. The receptors come from a man aged 30 to 39 in good health and CMV-seropositive.

V gene TRBV4-3 combines with J gene TRBJ2-5; the match to TRBD2 covers 9 bases. Trimming removed 3 bases from V and 0 bases from J; junction bases left unmatched: 5. CDR1 and CDR2 (germline): LGHNA, YSLEER. CDR3 length: 16 residues. CDR3 protein: CASSHIAGEYQETQYF. As DNA, the CDR3 is TGCGCCAGCAGCCACATAGCGGGGGAATACCAAGAGACCCAGTACTTC.

The chain joins TRBV7-3 to TRBJ2-1; 7 nucleotides agree with TRBD1. The V gene end was trimmed by 4 bases and the J gene end by 7 bases; junction bases not matched to a gene: 13. Germline V CDR1 and CDR2: SGHTA, FQGTGA. This CDR3 has 16 residues. CDR3 amino acids: CASSSLPGTQGNEQFF. The CDR3 nucleotides read TGTGCCAGCAGCTCCCTGCCAGGGACACAGGGGAATGAGCAGTTCTTC.

This clone was seen a single time. The chain recombines TRBV4-3 with TRBJ1-4; 9 bases are shared with TRBD1. V lost 0 bases, J lost 4 bases, and 3 bases stayed unmatched. CDR3 length equals 16 residues. From germline, CDR1 is LGHNA and CDR2 YSLEER. The CDR3 is CASSQEWGQGNEKLFF. For the CDR3, the DNA is TGCGCCAGCAGCCAAGAATGGGGACAGGGTAATGAAAAACTGTTTTTT.

The table lists this clone with a few counts. The chain has TRBV7-9 and TRBJ2-7; D not certain. CDR1 and CDR2 (germline): SEHNR, FQNEAQ (reference sequence). V was clipped by 1 base and J by 4 bases, with 5 bases between them. This CDR3 spans 12 amino acids. CDR3: CASSLVAYEQYF. The CDR3 DNA reads TGTGCCAGCAGCTTAGTCGCGTACGAGCAGTACTTC.

The chain carries TRBV6-5 and TRBJ2-2; 7 bases are a match to TRBD1. The germline gives CDR1 MNHEY, CDR2 SVGAGI. This CDR3 has 14 residues. J gave up 3 bases and V 6 bases, and 4 bases lay outside the gene matches. For the CDR3, the DNA is TGTGCCAGCAGGTGGGACAGTTACACCGGGGAGCTGTTTTTT. Amino acid sequence: CASRWDSYTGELFF.

The rearrangement links TRBV7-8 to TRBJ2-3; possible D gene TRBD1, 6 bases. The germline V gene encodes CDR1 SGHVS and CDR2 FQNEAQ. V was trimmed by 4 bases and J by 2 bases, leaving 13 bases between them. The CDR3 contains 15 residues. CDR3: CASSYDRLFTDTQYF. CDR3 coding DNA: TGTGCCAGCAGCTACGACAGGCTATTCACAGATACGCAGTATTTT.

The chain carries TRBV7-8 and TRBJ1-2; D is possibly TRBD1 (5 bases). This CDR3 comprises 15 residues. Germline V gene lookup returns CDR1 SGHVS and CDR2 FQNEAQ. The V and J ends lost 0 bases and 4 bases respectively, with 12 bases between them. For the CDR3, the DNA is TGTGCCAGCAGCTTAGCTCTGGGGGAGGGCTATGGCTACACCTTC. It is translated as CASSLALGEGYGYTF.

To note about this clone: This sample also contains other DNA sequences that code for the same CDR3. This chain connects TRBV20-1 to TRBJ1-1; D gene uncertain. The V gene's germline CDR1 is DFQATT and CDR2 SNEGSKA (reference sequence). The V end lost 6 bases, the J end lost 1 base, and 6 bases lay between the germline ends. The CDR3 has 11 amino acids. In nucleotides, the CDR3 is TGCAGTGCCCGACAGAACACTGAAGCTTTCTTT. The encoded protein is CSARQNTEAFF.

The genes are TRBV7-2 and TRBJ1-5, with D perhaps TRBD1 (5 bases). The germline V gene encodes CDR1 SGHTA and CDR2 FQGNSA. Trimming shortened V by 4 bases and J by 0 bases, and 19 bases separated the two germline ends. CDR3 length: 18 residues. CDR3 loop: CASSSGGAGSYSNQPQHF. The CDR3 DNA reads TGTGCCAGCAGCTCGGGCGGGGCAGGGTCTTATAGCAATCAGCCCCAGCATTTT.

The J gene is TRBJ1-2, the V gene TRBV7-2; D is undetermined. Germline assignment: CDR1 SGHTA and CDR2 FQGNSA. The CDR3 extends over 15 amino acids. V was cut by 4 bases and J by 1 base, with 13 bases left in between. CDR3 DNA sequence: TGTGCCAGCAGCTCCGACACCTTCTTTAACTATGGCTACACCTTC. Protein: CASSSDTFFNYGYTF.